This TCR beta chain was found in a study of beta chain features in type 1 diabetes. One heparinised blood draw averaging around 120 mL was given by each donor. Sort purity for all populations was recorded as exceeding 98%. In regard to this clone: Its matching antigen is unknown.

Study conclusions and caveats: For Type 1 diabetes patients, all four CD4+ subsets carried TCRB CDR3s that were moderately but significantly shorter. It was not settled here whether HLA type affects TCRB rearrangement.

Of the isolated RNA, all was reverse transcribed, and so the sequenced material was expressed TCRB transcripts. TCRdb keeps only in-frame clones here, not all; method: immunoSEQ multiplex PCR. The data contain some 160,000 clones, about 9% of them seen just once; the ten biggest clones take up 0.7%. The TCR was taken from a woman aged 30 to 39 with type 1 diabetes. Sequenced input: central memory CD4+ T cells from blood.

For the CDR3, the DNA is TGTGCCAGCAGTACCCAGACAGGGAGGACTACAGCTTTCTTT. Translating it yields CASSTQTGRTTAFF. This chain links TRBV6-5 with TRBJ1-1; 7 nucleotides match TRBD1. CDR1 and CDR2 (germline): MNHEY, SVGAGI. J lost 10 bases, V lost 5 bases, and 13 bases had no gene match. The CDR3 totals 14 residues.